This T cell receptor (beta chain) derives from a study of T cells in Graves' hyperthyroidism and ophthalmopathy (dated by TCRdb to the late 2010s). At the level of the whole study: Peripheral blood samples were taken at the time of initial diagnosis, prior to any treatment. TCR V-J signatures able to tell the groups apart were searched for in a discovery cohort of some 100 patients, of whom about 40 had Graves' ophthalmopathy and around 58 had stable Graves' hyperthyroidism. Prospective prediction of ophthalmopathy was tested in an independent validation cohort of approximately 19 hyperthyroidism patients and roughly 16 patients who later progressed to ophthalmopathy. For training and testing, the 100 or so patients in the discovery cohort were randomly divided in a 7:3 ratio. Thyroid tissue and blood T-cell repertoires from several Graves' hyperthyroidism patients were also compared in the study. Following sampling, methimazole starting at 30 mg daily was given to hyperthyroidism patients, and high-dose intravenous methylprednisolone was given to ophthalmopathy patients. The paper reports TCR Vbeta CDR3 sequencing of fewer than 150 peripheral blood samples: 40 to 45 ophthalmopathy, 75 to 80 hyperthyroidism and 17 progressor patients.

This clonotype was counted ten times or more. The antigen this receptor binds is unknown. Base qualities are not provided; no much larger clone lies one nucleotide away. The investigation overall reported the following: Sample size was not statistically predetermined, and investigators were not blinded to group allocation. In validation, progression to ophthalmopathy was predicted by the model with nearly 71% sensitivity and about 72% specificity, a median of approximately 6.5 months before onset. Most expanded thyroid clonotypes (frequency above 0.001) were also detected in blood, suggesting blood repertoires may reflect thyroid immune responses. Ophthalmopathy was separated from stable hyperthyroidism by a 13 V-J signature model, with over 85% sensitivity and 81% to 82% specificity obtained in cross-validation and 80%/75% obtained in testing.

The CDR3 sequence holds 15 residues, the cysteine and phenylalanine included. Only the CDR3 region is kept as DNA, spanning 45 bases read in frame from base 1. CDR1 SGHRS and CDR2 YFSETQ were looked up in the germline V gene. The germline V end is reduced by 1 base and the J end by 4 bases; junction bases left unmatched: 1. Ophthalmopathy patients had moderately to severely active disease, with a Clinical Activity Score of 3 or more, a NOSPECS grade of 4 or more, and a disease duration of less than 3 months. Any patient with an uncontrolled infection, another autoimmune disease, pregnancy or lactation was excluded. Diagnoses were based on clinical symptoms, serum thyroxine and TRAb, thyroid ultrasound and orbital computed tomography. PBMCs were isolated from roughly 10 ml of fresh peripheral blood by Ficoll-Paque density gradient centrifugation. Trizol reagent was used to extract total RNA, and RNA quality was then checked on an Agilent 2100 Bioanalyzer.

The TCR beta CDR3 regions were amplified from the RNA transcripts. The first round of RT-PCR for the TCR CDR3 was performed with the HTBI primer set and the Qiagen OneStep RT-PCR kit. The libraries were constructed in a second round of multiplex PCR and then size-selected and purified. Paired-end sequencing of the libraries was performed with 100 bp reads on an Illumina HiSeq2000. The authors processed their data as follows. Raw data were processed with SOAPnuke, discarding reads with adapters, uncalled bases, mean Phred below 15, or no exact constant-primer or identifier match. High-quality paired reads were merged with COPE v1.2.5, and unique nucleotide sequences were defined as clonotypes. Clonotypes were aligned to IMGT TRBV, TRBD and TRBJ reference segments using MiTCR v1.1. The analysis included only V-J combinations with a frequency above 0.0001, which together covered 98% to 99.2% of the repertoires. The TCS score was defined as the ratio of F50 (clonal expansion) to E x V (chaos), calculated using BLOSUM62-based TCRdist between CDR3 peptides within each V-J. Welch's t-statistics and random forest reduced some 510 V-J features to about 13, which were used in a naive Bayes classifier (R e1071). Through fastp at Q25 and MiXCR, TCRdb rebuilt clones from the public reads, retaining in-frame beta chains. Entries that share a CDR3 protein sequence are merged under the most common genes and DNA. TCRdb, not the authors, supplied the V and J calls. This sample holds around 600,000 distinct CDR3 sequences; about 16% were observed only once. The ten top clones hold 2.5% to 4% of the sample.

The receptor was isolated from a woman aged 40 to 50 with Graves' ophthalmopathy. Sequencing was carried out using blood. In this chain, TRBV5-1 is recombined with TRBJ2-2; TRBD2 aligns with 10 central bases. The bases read TGCGCCAGCAGCTTGAGCGGGAGGGCCACCGGGGAGCTGTTTTTT. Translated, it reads CASSLSGRATGELFF.